This entry lists 13 T cell receptor beta chains sequenced from one sample in a study of T cells expressing NK-cell markers (dated by TCRdb to 2020 to 2022). Receptor amplification or capture employed 5' RACE. Sequencing was carried out with an Illumina HiSeq 2000. After the reads were reprocessed by TCRdb, one entry was made per CDR3 protein sequence, with no DNA. This sample's listing comprises 440,000 or so distinct CDR3 sequences. The top ten clonotypes cover 7.3% of the sample. Sequences were obtained from blood T cells: a sorted CD56 or NKG2C T cell subset, CD4+ or CD8+ T cells, or bulk PBMC T cells (not recorded which). Source of these receptors: a woman between 18 and 70 years old in good health.

The chain uses TRBV20-1 and TRBJ2-7; TCRdb proposes TRBD2, but this gene call is untestable without DNA. This CDR3 contains 14 residues. Germline V gene sequence: CDR1 DFQATT, CDR2 SNEGSKA (reference sequence). The CDR3 here is CSARGLAASYEQYF.

CDR3 amino acids: CSVEDGFQETQYF. The chain couples TRBV29-1 to TRBJ2-5. This CDR3 has 13 residues. Germline CDR1 and CDR2: SQVTM and ANQGSEA.

The rearrangement uses TRBV25-1 and TRBJ1-1; the D gene TCRdb calls, TRBD1, cannot be checked with no DNA. CDR1 is MGHDK and CDR2 is SYGVNS in the germline V gene. This CDR3 comprises 12 residues. The CDR3 spells CASRTGYTEAFF.

V and J are TRBV5-6 and TRBJ2-1; TCRdb proposes TRBD2, but this gene call is untestable without DNA. The CDR3 runs 16 residues. Germline V gene sequence: CDR1 SGHDT, CDR2 YYEEEE. The chain's CDR3 is CASSFYLAGGTDEQFF.

This chain links TRBV12-3 or TRBV12-4 with TRBJ2-4. This CDR3 is 14 amino acids long. CDR3 loop: CASSFSGSKNIQYF.

The chain joins TRBV7-2 to TRBJ2-2. Germline V lookup: CDR1 SGHTA, CDR2 FQGNSA. CDR3 length equals 13 residues. CDR3 residues: CASSRRSAGELFF.

The gene calls are TRBV5-4 and TRBJ1-1; no DNA is available, so the TRBD1 call from TCRdb remains unchecked. Looked up from germline, CDR1 is SGHNT and CDR2 is YYREEE (reference sequence). This CDR3 is built from 14 residues. The CDR3 sequence is CASSFPTENTEAFF.

The chain has TRBV5-6 and TRBJ1-6. The CDR3 is 12 amino acids. CDR1 is SGHDT and CDR2 is YYEEEE in the germline V gene. This CDR3 reads CASSPLLGPLHF.

The chain combines TRBV4-3 with TRBJ2-2; the D call of TRBD1 rests on TCRdb alone, since no DNA is present to check it. This CDR3 contains 18 residues. Germline assignment: CDR1 LGHNA and CDR2 YSLEER. CDR3 amino acids: CASSQSPDAARGTGELFF.

The chain recombines TRBV12-3 or TRBV12-4 with TRBJ2-3. This CDR3 has 15 residues. The CDR3 region is CASSLGTVSTDTQYF.

The chain links TRBV3-1 to TRBJ1-2. CDR1 is LGHDT, CDR2 YNNKEL, per germline (reference sequence). This CDR3 has 13 amino acids. The CDR3 region is CASSQTDFDGYTF.

The J gene is TRBJ1-6, the V gene TRBV27. The CDR3 sequence is 14 residues long. The germline V gene has CDR1 MNHEY and CDR2 SMNVEV (reference sequence). This CDR3 is CASSFQGTHSPLHF.

The chain joins TRBV20-1 to TRBJ2-7; the TCRdb call, TRBD1, lacks DNA for checking. Per germline, CDR1 DFQATT and CDR2 SNEGSKA (reference sequence). This CDR3 region has 15 residues. CDR3 residues: CSASAGDRGAYEQYF.